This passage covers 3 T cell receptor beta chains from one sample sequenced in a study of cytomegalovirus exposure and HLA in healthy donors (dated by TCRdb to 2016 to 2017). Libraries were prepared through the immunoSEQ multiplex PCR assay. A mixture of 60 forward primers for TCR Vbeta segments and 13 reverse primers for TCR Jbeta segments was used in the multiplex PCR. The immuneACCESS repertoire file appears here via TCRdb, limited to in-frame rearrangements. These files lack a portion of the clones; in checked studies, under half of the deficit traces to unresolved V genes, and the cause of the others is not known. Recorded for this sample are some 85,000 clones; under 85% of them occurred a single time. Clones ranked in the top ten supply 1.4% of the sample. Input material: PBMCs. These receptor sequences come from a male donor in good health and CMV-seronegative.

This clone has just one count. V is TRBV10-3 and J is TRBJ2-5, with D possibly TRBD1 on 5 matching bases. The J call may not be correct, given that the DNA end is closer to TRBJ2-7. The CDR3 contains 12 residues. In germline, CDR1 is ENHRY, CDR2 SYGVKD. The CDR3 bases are TGTGCCACCCGAGGACAAGCCTACGAGCAGTACTTC. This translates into CATRGQAYEQYF.

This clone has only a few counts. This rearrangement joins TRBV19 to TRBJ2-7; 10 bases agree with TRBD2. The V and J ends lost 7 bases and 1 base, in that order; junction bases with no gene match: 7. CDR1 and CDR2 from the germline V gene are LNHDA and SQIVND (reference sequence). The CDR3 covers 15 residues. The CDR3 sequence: CASKPGLAKSYEQYF. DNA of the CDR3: TGTGCCAGTAAACCGGGACTAGCGAAGTCCTACGAGCAGTACTTC.

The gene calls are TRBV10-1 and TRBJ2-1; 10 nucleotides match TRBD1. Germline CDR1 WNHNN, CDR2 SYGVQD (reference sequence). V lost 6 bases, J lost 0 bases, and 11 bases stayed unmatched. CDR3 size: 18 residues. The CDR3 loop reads CASSTGTGVRSSYNEQFF. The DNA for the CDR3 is TGCGCCAGCAGCACCGGGACAGGGGTCAGGTCCTCCTACAATGAGCAGTTCTTC.